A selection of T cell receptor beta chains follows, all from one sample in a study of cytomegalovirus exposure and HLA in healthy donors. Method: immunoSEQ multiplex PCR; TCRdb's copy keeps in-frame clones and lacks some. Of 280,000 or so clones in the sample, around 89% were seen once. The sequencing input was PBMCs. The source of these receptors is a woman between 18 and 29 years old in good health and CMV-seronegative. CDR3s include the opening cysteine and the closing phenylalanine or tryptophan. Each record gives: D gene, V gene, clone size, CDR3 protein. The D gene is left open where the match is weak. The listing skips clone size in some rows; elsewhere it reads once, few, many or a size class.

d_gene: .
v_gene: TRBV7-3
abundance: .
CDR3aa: CASSPQPSSANEQFF

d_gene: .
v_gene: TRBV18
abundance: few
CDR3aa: CASSPFFGGKYDTGELFF

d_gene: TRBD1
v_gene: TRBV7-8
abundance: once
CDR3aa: CASSYQGQGPTDTQYF

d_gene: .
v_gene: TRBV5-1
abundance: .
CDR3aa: CASSLESRSYNSPLHF

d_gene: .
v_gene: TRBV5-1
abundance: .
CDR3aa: CASSKPGGGRTDTQYF

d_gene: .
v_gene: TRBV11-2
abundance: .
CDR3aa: CASSGGLFLETQYF

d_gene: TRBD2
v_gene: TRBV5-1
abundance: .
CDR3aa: CASSSHPGTTNTGELFF

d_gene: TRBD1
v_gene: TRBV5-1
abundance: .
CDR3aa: CASSLSATGTLNGDGYTF

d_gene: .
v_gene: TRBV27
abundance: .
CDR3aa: CASSRTVSYEQYF

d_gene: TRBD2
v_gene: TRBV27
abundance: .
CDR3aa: CASSYHWGGVLNGEQYF

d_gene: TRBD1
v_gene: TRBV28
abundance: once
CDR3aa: CASIGQGLEQYF

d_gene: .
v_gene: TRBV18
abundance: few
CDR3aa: CASSPGASNQPQHF

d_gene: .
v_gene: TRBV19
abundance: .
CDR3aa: CASSIAGLMIYNEQFF

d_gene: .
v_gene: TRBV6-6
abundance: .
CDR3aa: CASSTGSNQPQHF

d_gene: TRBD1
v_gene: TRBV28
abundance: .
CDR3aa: CASSLSDRGAYGYTF

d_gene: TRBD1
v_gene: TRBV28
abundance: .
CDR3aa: CASSLRQGVRNEQFF

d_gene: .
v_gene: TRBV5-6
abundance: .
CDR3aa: CASSLGAGANYGYTF

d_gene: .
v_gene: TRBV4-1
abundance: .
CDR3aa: CASSQDSVVEAFTEAFF

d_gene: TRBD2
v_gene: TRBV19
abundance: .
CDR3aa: CASSIVPSGTGETQYF

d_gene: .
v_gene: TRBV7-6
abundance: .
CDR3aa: CASSLRGGTPYEQYF

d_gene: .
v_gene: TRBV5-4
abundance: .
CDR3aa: CASSLAVREETQYF

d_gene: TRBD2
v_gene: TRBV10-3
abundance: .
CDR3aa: CAISEHPGLAGEVRYEQYF

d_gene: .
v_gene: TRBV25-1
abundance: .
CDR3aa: CASNPGGPQKAQYF

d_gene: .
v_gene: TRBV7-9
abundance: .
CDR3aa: CASSPRTAELTGELFF

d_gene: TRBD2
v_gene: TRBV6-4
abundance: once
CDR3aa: CASSRTSYSGELFF

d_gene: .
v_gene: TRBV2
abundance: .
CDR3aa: CASSAQGSYNSPLHF

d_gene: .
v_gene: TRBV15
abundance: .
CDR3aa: CATSRDHIGQYF

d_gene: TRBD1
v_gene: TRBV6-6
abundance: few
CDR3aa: CASSYPGQDGYTF

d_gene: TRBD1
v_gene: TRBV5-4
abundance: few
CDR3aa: CASSLPGQGSYEQYF

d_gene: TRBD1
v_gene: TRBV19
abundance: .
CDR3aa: CASSPTGGGTEAFF

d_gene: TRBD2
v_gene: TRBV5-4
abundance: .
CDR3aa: CASSLDLAGGGSYEQYF

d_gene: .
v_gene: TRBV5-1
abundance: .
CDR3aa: CASSLAKTEGNTIYF

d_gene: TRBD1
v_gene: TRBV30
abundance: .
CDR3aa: CAWRPGQGANGYTF

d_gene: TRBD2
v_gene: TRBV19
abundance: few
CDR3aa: CASSSRGAYEQYF

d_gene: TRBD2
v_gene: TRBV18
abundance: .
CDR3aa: CASSPPLIAGPLSDTQYF

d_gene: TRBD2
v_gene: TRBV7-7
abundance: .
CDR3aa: CASSLGLAGGTYEQYF

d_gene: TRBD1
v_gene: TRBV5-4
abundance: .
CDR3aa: CASSKGWTGDLNEQFF

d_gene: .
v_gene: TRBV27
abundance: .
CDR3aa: CASSFSQSYEQYF

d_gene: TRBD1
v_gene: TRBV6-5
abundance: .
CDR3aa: CASSPGTGPHYGYTF

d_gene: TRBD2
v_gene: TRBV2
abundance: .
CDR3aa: CASTETTSRGEQYF

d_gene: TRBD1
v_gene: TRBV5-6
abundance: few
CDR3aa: CASSTGVAGYTF

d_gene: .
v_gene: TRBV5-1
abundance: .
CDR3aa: CASSLGGYGTDTQYF

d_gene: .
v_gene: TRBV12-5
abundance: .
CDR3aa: CASGLLHGFCEQYF

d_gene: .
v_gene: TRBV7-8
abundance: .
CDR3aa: CASSFSLRQETQYF

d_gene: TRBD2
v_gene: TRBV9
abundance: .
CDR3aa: CASSEGTTAYEQYF

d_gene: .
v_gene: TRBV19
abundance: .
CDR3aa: CASSIYAGQGTWGLANEQFF

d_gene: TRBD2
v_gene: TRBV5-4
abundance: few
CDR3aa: CASSATSGGYEQYF

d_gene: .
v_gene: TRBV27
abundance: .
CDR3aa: CASSFTGPPSYGYTF

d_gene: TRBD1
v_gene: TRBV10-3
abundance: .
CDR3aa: CAISPGTGSSYEQYF

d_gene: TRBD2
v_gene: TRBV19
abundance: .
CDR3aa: CASSNLASGRLGTGELFF

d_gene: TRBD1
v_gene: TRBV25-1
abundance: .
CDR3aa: CASKGQGFAYEQYF

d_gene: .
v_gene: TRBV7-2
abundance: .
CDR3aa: CASSLGSRPEQFF

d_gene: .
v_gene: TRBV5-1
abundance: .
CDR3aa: CASSQGGASSYEQYF

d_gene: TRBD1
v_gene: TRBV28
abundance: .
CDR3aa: CASSHPPGTDNYGYTF

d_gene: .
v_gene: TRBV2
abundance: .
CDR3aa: CASRARNEQFF

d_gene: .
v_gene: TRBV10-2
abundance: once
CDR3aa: CASSLTEGGELFF

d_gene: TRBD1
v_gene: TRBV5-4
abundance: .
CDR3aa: CASSQDRVVNYGYTF